This passage covers 25 T cell receptor beta chains from one sample sequenced in a study of CD8 T cells in Susac syndrome. The RNA, about 0.5 to 1 ug, was put through reverse transcription using random hexamers. TCRdb fed the immunoSEQ multiplex PCR reads into MiXCR, producing one record per CDR3 protein. Found here are about 400,000 distinct CDR3 sequences, more than 80% of them singletons; the top ten hold under 0.15%. Source material: CD8+ T cells from PBMCs. The receptors derive from a human donor with multiple sclerosis.

The chain combines TRBV19 with TRBJ1-1, with a weak D call TRBD1 (6 bases). Germline V lookup: CDR1 LNHDA, CDR2 SQIVND (reference sequence). This CDR3 has 15 residues. V lost 7 bases, J lost 3 bases, and 18 bases lay in between. The DNA of the CDR3 is TGTGCCAGTACCTACAGCTCGGGGGCTCACACTGAAGCTTTCTTT. Protein sequence: CASTYSSGAHTEAFF. Together with reference TRBV19 and TRBJ1-1, the CDR3 gives the full variable domain: DGGITQSPKYLFRKEGQNVTLSCEQNLNHDAMYWYRQDPGQGLRLIYYSQIVNDFQKGDIAEGYSVSREKKESFPLTVTSAQKNPTAFYLCASTYSSGAHTEAFFGQGTRLTVV.

The chain employs TRBV27 and TRBJ2-3; TRBD2 matches 8 bases. Germline V gene lookup returns CDR1 MNHEY and CDR2 SMNVEV (reference sequence). Germline trimming cut 6 bases from V and 2 bases from J; bases unmatched to any gene: 10. The CDR3 has 16 residues. CDR3 in DNA: TGTGCCAGCAGCCCTATACTAGCGGAGGCCACAGATACGCAGTATTTT. Protein sequence: CASSPILAEATDTQYF.

CDR3 bases: TGTGCCAGCAGTTACAGTTTCGGAAACCTCGGAGGCTACACCTTC. It translates to CASSYSFGNLGGYTF. The chain couples TRBV6-5 to TRBJ1-2; unclear D gene. Between the trimmed V and J ends, which lost 2 bases and 8 bases, there was a span of 18 bases. The length of the CDR3 is 15 residues. Germline CDR1 and CDR2: MNHEY and SVGAGI.

The V call is TRBV28, the J call TRBJ1-1; D possibly corresponds to TRBD1 (6 bases). The CDR3 is 15 amino acids. Germline V gene sequence: CDR1 MDHEN, CDR2 SYDVKM. The V end lost 2 bases, the J end lost 0 bases, and 10 bases lay between the germline ends. The CDR3 DNA reads as TGTGCCAGCAGTTTACCCTGGACAGTGAACACTGAAGCTTTCTTT. Its translation is CASSLPWTVNTEAFF.

This rearrangement joins TRBV5-1 to TRBJ1-2; D is possibly TRBD1 (6 bases). This CDR3 is built from 15 residues. Germline-derived CDR1 and CDR2 are SGHRS and YFSETQ. The V end was cut by 4 bases, the J end by 3 bases, with 16 bases between. The chain's CDR3 is CASSRGSGTYYGYTF. The CDR3 nucleotides read TGCGCCAGCAGCCGGGGGTCCGGGACATACTATGGCTACACCTTC.

The genes are TRBV5-1 and TRBJ1-1, with D possibly matching TRBD1 (6 bases). The CDR3 consists of 12 residues. Trimming removed 4 bases at V and 8 bases at J, with 12 bases between. CDR1 and CDR2 (germline): SGHRS, YFSETQ. DNA of the CDR3: TGCGCCAGCAGCGACCTTACAGGGGAAGCTTTCTTT. Its translation: CASSDLTGEAFF.

The J gene is TRBJ2-6, the V gene TRBV12-3 or TRBV12-4, with D unresolved. Trimming left V 2 bases short and J 0 bases short, with 11 bases between. The CDR3 length is 17 residues. The CDR3 sequence is CASSLLHSDSGANVLTF. The CDR3 coding sequence is TGTGCCAGCAGTTTATTGCATTCAGACTCTGGGGCCAACGTCCTGACTTTC.

This sequence joins TRBV10-2 and TRBJ2-1; 9 bases match TRBD1. Germline V gene sequence: CDR1 WSHSY, CDR2 SAAADI. Trimming cost V 4 bases and J 6 bases; bases outside gene matches: 7. This CDR3 comprises 15 residues. The CDR3 DNA reads as TGCGCCAGCAGTGCGGCGGACAGGGGTCCCAATGAGCAGTTCTTC. This encodes CASSAADRGPNEQFF.

This chain joins TRBV29-1 and TRBJ2-3, with unresolved D. Germline V gives CDR1 SQVTM, CDR2 ANQGSEA. The V gene lost 0 bases and the J gene lost 1 base, with 17 bases spanning the gap. The CDR3 covers 17 residues. The DNA of the CDR3 is TGCAGCGTTGAAGACCTCGTACCCACCGCCCGCACAGATACGCAGTATTTT. Encoded protein: CSVEDLVPTARTDTQYF.

V and J are TRBV29-1 and TRBJ2-5; D is unclear. Looked up from germline, CDR1 is SQVTM and CDR2 is ANQGSEA. V was clipped by 3 bases and J by 1 base, with 12 bases between them. The CDR3 loop spans 14 amino acids. The CDR3 loop is CSVDLTGLQETQYF. The CDR3 bases are TGCAGCGTTGACCTAACCGGGCTCCAAGAGACCCAGTACTTC.

CDR3 coding DNA: TGTGCCAGCCAACTGAATGAGCAGTTCTTC. This codes for CASQLNEQFF. The chain has TRBV12-3 or TRBV12-4 and TRBJ2-1; unclear D gene. CDR3 length: 10 residues. V lost 8 bases and J 7 bases, leaving 6 bases between the germline ends.

The chain couples TRBV5-1 to TRBJ2-7; D might be TRBD1 (5 bases). From germline, CDR1 is SGHRS and CDR2 YFSETQ. This CDR3 has 15 residues. The germline V and J ends were trimmed by 4 bases and 2 bases, with 16 bases remaining between them. CDR3 nucleotides: TGCGCCAGCAGCGTGACCCAAGGGGCCCCCTACGAGCAGTACTTC. Translated, it gives CASSVTQGAPYEQYF.

The CDR3: CAISESGPQHF. The CDR3 DNA is TGTGCCATCAGTGAGTCAGGGCCCCAGCATTTT. The chain uses TRBV10-3 and TRBJ1-5, with D unresolved. Trimming left V 0 bases short and J 9 bases short, with 3 bases between. The CDR3 has 11 residues. Germline assignment: CDR1 ENHRY and CDR2 SYGVKD.

This clonotype has a single count. V gene TRBV3-1 combines with J gene TRBJ1-4; D is uncertain. Trimming removed 7 bases at V and 4 bases at J, with 10 bases between. Germline CDR1 LGHDT, CDR2 YNNKEL (reference sequence). The CDR3 consists of 13 residues. The DNA of the CDR3 is TGTGCCAGCACCCGCGGCTTTAATGAAAAACTGTTTTTT. Amino acids: CASTRGFNEKLFF.

V and J are TRBV7-9 and TRBJ2-5; D remains unclear. CDR1 SEHNR and CDR2 FQNEAQ come from the germline V gene (reference sequence). Trimming took 5 bases from V and 5 from J, leaving 15 bases between them. The CDR3 extends over 14 amino acids. CDR3 DNA: TGTGCCAGCAGCCCCGAGATTACGAGGGAGACCCAGTACTTC. This gives the protein CASSPEITRETQYF. Complete variable domain (other parts from reference TRBV7-9 and TRBJ2-5): DTGVSQNPRHKITKRGQNVTFRCDPISEHNRLYWYRQTLGQGPEFLTYFQNEAQLEKSRLLSDRFSAERPKGSFSTLEIQRTEQGDSAMYLCASSPEITRETQYFGPGTRLLVL.

In nucleotides, the CDR3 is TGCAGTGCTAGGTCTGACAGCTCCTACGAGCAGTACTTC. It is translated as CSARSDSSYEQYF. The V call is TRBV20-1, the J call TRBJ2-7; a possible D gene is TRBD1 (5 bases). Trimming cost V 3 bases and J 0 bases, with 9 bases left between them. This CDR3 has 13 amino acids. Germline V CDR1 and CDR2: DFQATT, SNEGSKA (reference sequence).

This rearrangement joins TRBV12-3 or TRBV12-4 to TRBJ1-2, with 7 bases identical to TRBD1. Trimming took 5 bases from V and 8 from J; bases not matched to a gene: 11. CDR3 length: 14 residues. This chain's CDR3 is CASSNGQAKSGYTF. The DNA for the CDR3 is TGTGCCAGCAGTAACGGACAGGCGAAATCCGGCTACACCTTC.

This chain links TRBV30 with TRBJ2-7; 7 bases fit TRBD1. The V gene end was trimmed by 2 bases and the J gene end by 3 bases; junction bases not matched to a gene: 10. Germline CDR1 GTSNPN, CDR2 SVGIG (reference sequence). The CDR3 loop spans 15 amino acids. As DNA, the CDR3 is TGTGCCTGGAGTATTTCCGGGACAGTTTTCTACGAGCAGTACTTC. Its translation is CAWSISGTVFYEQYF.

V and J are TRBV7-6 and TRBJ2-7; D might be TRBD1 (7 bases). Germline CDR1 SGHVS, CDR2 FNYEAQ. The length of the CDR3 is 13 residues. Trimming took off 5 bases at V and 3 bases at J, with 11 bases between the two ends. The CDR3, as DNA: TGTGCCAGCAGCACAGGGGACTTCTACGAGCAGTACTTC. This codes for CASSTGDFYEQYF.

The V call is TRBV19, the J call TRBJ1-1; the match to TRBD1 covers 7 bases. The junction had 5 bases not matched to a gene; V was cut back by 3 bases and J by 4 bases. The CDR3 is 14 amino acids. The germline CDR1 and CDR2 sequences are LNHDA and SQIVND (reference sequence). The CDR3 coding sequence is TGTGCCAGTAGTATGGGTCAGGGGGTCACTGAAGCTTTCTTT. Encoded protein: CASSMGQGVTEAFF. Drawing the rest from reference TRBV19 and TRBJ1-1, the complete variable domain is DGGITQSPKYLFRKEGQNVTLSCEQNLNHDAMYWYRQDPGQGLRLIYYSQIVNDFQKGDIAEGYSVSREKKESFPLTVTSAQKNPTAFYLCASSMGQGVTEAFFGQGTRLTVV.

This clonotype appeared once. This chain connects TRBV27 to TRBJ1-6; unclear D gene. CDR3 length equals 10 residues. The germline gives CDR1 MNHEY, CDR2 SMNVEV (reference sequence). V shed 11 bases and J shed 9 bases, with 8 bases lying between them. CDR3 loop: CACGGSPLHF. CDR3 nucleotide sequence: TGTGCCTGCGGCGGTTCACCCCTCCACTTT.

The V call is TRBV12-3 or TRBV12-4, the J call TRBJ2-2, with TRBD2 identical over 8 bases. The CDR3 is 16 residues long. The ends lost 6 bases at V and 5 bases at J; junction bases unmatched: 11. The CDR3: CASSPLGAGGTGELFF. The CDR3 DNA sequence: TGTGCCAGCAGCCCCCTGGGGGCGGGAGGAACCGGGGAGCTGTTTTTT.

The chain recombines TRBV6-1 with TRBJ2-2, with a weak D call TRBD2 (6 bases). Between the trimmed V and J ends, which lost 1 base and 0 bases, there was a span of 9 bases. The CDR3 sequence is 16 residues long. The germline V gene has CDR1 MNHNS and CDR2 SASEGT. The CDR3 nucleotides read TGTGCCAGCAGTGAAGGGACTACCTCGAACACCGGGGAGCTGTTTTTT. It encodes CASSEGTTSNTGELFF.

The chain is built from TRBV7-2 and TRBJ2-1, with 8 positions matching TRBD2. Trimming took 4 bases from V and 2 from J; bases not matched to a gene: 4. From germline, CDR1 is SGHTA and CDR2 FQGNSA. The CDR3 has 15 residues. CDR3 sequence: CASSSGGGTYNEQFF. CDR3 nucleotide sequence: TGTGCCAGCAGCTCCGGGGGGGGCACCTACAATGAGCAGTTCTTC. The full variable domain, its missing parts supplied by reference TRBV7-2 and TRBJ2-1, is GAGVSQSPSNKVTEKGKDVELRCDPISGHTALYWYRQSLGQGLEFLIYFQGNSAPDKSGLPSDRFSAERTGGSVSTLTIQRTQQEDSAVYLCASSSGGGTYNEQFFGPGTRLTVL.

The chain carries TRBV30 and TRBJ1-1; TRBD1 is a possible D gene (5 bases). From germline, CDR1 is GTSNPN and CDR2 SVGIG (reference sequence). The CDR3 sequence is 14 residues long. V was shortened by 2 bases and J by 2 bases, with 12 bases between the two germline ends. The DNA for the CDR3 is TGTGCCTGGAGTTTGGGGCTTCAAAACACTGAAGCTTTCTTT. Translated: CAWSLGLQNTEAFF.